The next 10 T cell receptor beta chains were all read from a single sample in a study of T cell repertoires in cytomegalovirus infection. These receptors have no known antigen. MiXCR, applied by TCRdb to the reads, yields one record per CDR3 protein. The sample includes about 68,000 distinct CDR3 sequences, 22% of them seen just once. The sample taken for sequencing was PBMCs, sequenced either directly or after in vitro stimulation (not recorded which). Receptor source: a human donor in good health (CMV status not recorded). Some clones in this sample may be carry-over from other donors' samples.

This chain connects TRBV7-3 to TRBJ2-1; 14 nucleotides agree with TRBD2. This CDR3 comprises 15 residues. Germline CDR1 and CDR2: SGHTA and FQGTGA. With 4 bases clipped from V and 6 bases from J, the junction kept 2 bases outside the gene matches. CDR3 bases: TGTGCCAGCAGCTCGGGACTAGCGGGGGCCAATGAGCAGTTCTTC. It is translated as CASSSGLAGANEQFF.

This clonotype has more than one count but fewer than ten. V usage is TRBV6-1 and J usage is TRBJ2-2, with TRBD1 matching over 7 bases. CDR3 size: 17 residues. The germline V gene encodes CDR1 MNHNS and CDR2 SASEGT. J gave up 1 base and V 5 bases, and 10 bases lay outside the gene matches. The chain's CDR3 is CASSFRVTGMNTGELFF. CDR3 sequence (DNA): TGTGCCAGCAGTTTCCGAGTGACAGGGATGAACACCGGGGAGCTGTTTTTT.

The V call is TRBV15, the J call TRBJ2-1; the match to TRBD1 covers 10 bases. The junction had 10 bases not matched to a gene; V was cut back by 5 bases and J by 9 bases. This CDR3 is built from 15 residues. Germline CDR1 is LNHNV and CDR2 is YYDKDF (reference sequence). This CDR3 is CATSLPGQGRREQFF. The CDR3 DNA reads TGTGCCACCAGCTTACCGGGACAGGGGCGTCGTGAGCAGTTCTTC.

This clonotype was seen many times. V usage is TRBV7-2 and J usage is TRBJ2-1; 8 bases fit TRBD2. This CDR3 is built from 14 residues. Germline assignment: CDR1 SGHTA and CDR2 FQGNSA. With 1 base clipped from V and 5 bases from J, the junction kept 1 base outside the gene matches. The CDR3: CASSLELADNEQFF. Written as DNA, the CDR3 is TGTGCCAGCAGCTTAGAACTAGCGGACAATGAGCAGTTCTTC.

The V gene is TRBV7-3, the J gene TRBJ2-1, with 9 bases that match TRBD2. The junction had 8 bases not matched to a gene; V was cut back by 5 bases and J by 6 bases. Germline CDR1 and CDR2: SGHTA and FQGTGA. The CDR3 runs 15 residues. CDR3 region: CASSGLAGRTNEQFF. CDR3 DNA: TGTGCCAGCAGCGGGCTAGCGGGACGAACCAATGAGCAGTTCTTC.

In DNA form, the CDR3 reads TGTGCCAGCAGCTTTCCGGGACTAGCGGGATGGGAGCAGTTCTTC. Amino acid sequence: CASSFPGLAGWEQFF. The gene calls are TRBV7-2 and TRBJ2-1; 13 bases line up with TRBD2. Germline loops: CDR1 SGHTA, CDR2 FQGNSA. The CDR3 has 15 amino acids. The ends lost 3 bases at V and 10 bases at J; junction bases unmatched: 6.

This sequence joins TRBV29-1 and TRBJ2-3; D is unclear. V lost 4 bases, J lost 0 bases, and 8 bases lay in between. The CDR3 is 13 amino acids. In germline, CDR1 is SQVTM, CDR2 ANQGSEA. DNA of the CDR3: TGCAGCGTTGGACGGACGAGCACAGATACGCAGTATTTT. Its translation: CSVGRTSTDTQYF.

The chain has TRBV19 and TRBJ2-6; TRBD2 is a possible D gene (5 bases). The CDR3 has 19 residues. The germline V and J ends were trimmed by 7 bases and 1 base, with 23 bases remaining between them. Per germline, CDR1 LNHDA and CDR2 SQIVND (reference sequence). The CDR3 region has the DNA TGTGCCAGTAATGGGAGAGGATGGAGCGCAGGATCTGGGGCCAACGTCCTGACTTTC. This gives the protein CASNGRGWSAGSGANVLTF. Using reference TRBV19 and TRBJ2-6 for the parts outside the CDR3, the full variable domain is DGGITQSPKYLFRKEGQNVTLSCEQNLNHDAMYWYRQDPGQGLRLIYYSQIVNDFQKGDIAEGYSVSREKKESFPLTVTSAQKNPTAFYLCASNGRGWSAGSGANVLTFGAGSRLTVL.

This clonotype was seen repeatedly, ten times or more. This chain joins TRBV28 and TRBJ2-5; D is perhaps TRBD1 or TRBD2 (5 bases each). Germline values: CDR1 MDHEN, CDR2 SYDVKM. The CDR3 length is 15 residues. Trimming stripped 1 base from V and 4 bases from J, with 13 bases between. The CDR3 protein is CASSLSGAELETQYF. CDR3 DNA sequence: TGTGCCAGCAGTTTATCCGGGGCCGAATTAGAGACCCAGTACTTC.

The V gene is TRBV6-5, the J gene TRBJ2-6; D gene ambiguous. CDR3 size: 17 residues. Trimming stripped 2 bases from V and 0 bases from J, with 11 bases between. Germline V gene lookup returns CDR1 MNHEY and CDR2 SVGAGI. The CDR3 DNA reads TGTGCCAGCAGTTACGGTTCACAAGGCTCTGGGGCCAACGTCCTGACTTTC. Amino acid sequence: CASSYGSQGSGANVLTF.